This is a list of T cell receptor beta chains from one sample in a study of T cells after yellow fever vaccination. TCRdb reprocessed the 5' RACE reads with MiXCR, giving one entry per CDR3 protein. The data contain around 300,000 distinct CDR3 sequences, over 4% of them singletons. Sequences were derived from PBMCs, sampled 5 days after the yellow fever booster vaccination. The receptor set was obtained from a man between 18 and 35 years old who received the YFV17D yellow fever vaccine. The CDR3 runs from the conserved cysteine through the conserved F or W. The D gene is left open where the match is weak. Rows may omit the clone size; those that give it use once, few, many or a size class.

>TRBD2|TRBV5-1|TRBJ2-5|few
TGCGCCAGCACCGGGGGACTAGCGGGGGCCCAAGAGACCCAGTACTTC
CASTGGLAGAQETQYF
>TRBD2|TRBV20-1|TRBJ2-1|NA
TGCAGTGCTCCCCTCGGGCGGGGGGGAGTCTACAATGAGCAGTTCTTC
CSAPLGRGGVYNEQFF
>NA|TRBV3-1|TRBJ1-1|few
TGTGCCAGCAGCCCCGGGACCGGGATGAGGACTGAAGCTTTCTTT
CASSPGTGMRTEAFF
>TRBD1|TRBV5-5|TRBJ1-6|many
TGTGCCAGCAGCTTCGGATTCGACAGGGTGATGAATTCACCCCTCCACTTT
CASSFGFDRVMNSPLHF
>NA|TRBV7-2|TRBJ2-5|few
TGTGCCAGCAGCACCCGGACAGATGGGACCCAGTACTTC
CASSTRTDGTQYF
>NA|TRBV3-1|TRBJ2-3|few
TGTGCCAGCAGCCAAAATGAAGGGGGGGGCACAGATACGCAGTATTTT
CASSQNEGGGTDTQYF
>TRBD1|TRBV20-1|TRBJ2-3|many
TGCAGTGCGACTCCGGGACAGGGAATTTCTAGCACAGATACGCAGTATTTT
CSATPGQGISSTDTQYF
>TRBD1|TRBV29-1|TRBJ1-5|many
TGCAGCTTTCGACAGGGCGGGTCAGAACAGCCCCAGCATTTT
CSFRQGGSEQPQHF
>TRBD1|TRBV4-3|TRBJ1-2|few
TGCGCCAGCAGCCCGGACAGGGGATCGTCGGGCTATGGCTACACCTTC
CASSPDRGSSGYGYTF
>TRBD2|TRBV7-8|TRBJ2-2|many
TGTGCCAGCAGCTTAGGCGGGGGATACACCGGGGAGCTGTTTTTT
CASSLGGGYTGELFF
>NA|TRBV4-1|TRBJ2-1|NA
TGCGCCAGCAGCCAAGATGGGGTGCGACCGCTAAGCTCCTACAATGAGCAGTTCTTC
CASSQDGVRPLSSYNEQFF
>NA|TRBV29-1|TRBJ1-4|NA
TGCAGCGTTGCTGGCAATCCCTATGAAAAACTGTTTTTT
CSVAGNPYEKLFF
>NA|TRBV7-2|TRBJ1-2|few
TGTGCCAGCAGTTTACAGGTTCTTGGCTACACCTTC
CASSLQVLGYTF
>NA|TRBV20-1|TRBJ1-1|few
TGCAGTGCTAGAGTCGGGGGAGGGACTGAAGCTTTCTTT
CSARVGGGTEAFF
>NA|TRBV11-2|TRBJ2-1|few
TGTGCCAGCAGCTTCCGGACTAGGGGGGATGAGCAGTTCTTC
CASSFRTRGDEQFF
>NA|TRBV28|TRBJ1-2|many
TGTGCCACATCTCCACCCTCCGGGACCCAAAGGGGCTACACCTTC
CATSPPSGTQRGYTF
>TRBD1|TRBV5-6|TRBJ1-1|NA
TGTGCCAGCAGCTTCGGAGTACAGGGGAGAGCTTTCTTT
CASSFGVQGRAFF
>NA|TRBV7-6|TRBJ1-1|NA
TGTGCCAGCAGCCCGGTCAATCGGGGGAACACTGAAGCTTTCTTT
CASSPVNRGNTEAFF
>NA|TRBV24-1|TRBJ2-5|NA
TGTGCCACCAGTGATGAAGAGACCCAGTACTTC
CATSDEETQYF
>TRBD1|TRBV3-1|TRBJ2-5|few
TGTGCCAGCAGCCAAGAAGGGCAGACAGGGGGTCGGGAGACCCAGTACTTC
CASSQEGQTGGRETQYF
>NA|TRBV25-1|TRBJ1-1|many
TGTGCCAGCAGTGAAGCTGGGGCCACTGAAGCTTTCTTT
CASSEAGATEAFF
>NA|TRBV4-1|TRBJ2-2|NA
TGCGCCAGCAGTCGGGACCCTGCGAACACCGGGGAGCTGTTTTTT
CASSRDPANTGELFF
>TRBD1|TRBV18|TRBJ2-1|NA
TGTGCCAGCTCAACAGGGGGACTTTGGAATGAGCAGTTCTTC
CASSTGGLWNEQFF
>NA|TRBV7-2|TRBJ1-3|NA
TGTGCCAGCAGCTTCGGGGTGAGCTCTGGAAACACCATATATTTT
CASSFGVSSGNTIYF
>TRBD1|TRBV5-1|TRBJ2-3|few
TGCGCCAGCGGCGGACAGGGGCTCAGGGATACGCAGTATTTT
CASGGQGLRDTQYF
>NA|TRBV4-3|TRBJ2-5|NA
TGCGCCAGCAGCCAGGGTTTATGGCAAGAGACCCAGTACTTC
CASSQGLWQETQYF
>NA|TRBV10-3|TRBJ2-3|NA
TGTGCCATCAGTGTGGTCTCCACAGATACGCAGTATTTT
CAISVVSTDTQYF
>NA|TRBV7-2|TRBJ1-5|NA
TGTGCCAGCAGGGGGAGAAGGGCCCTTACGAGCGATCAGCCCCAGCATTTT
CASRGRRALTSDQPQHF
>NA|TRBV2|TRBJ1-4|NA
TGTGCCAGCTTACAGGGAACTAATGAAAAACTGTTTTTT
CASLQGTNEKLFF
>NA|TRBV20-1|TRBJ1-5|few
TGCAGTGCTGGATCCCAAGACACATTCCTACATCAGCCCCAGCATTTT
CSAGSQDTFLHQPQHF
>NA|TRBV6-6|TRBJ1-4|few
TGTGCCAGCAGTCTCCCATCGACAGATGAAAAACTGTTTTTT
CASSLPSTDEKLFF
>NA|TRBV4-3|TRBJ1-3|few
TGCGCCAGCAGCCAGGGGCGTGGAAACACCATATATTTT
CASSQGRGNTIYF
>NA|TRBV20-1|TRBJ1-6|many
TGCAGTGCTAGAGACCCGCGTGCCCTCCACTTT
CSARDPRALHF
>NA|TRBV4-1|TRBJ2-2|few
TGCGCCAGCAGCCAAGTGGGCCTCACCGGGGAGCTGTTTTTT
CASSQVGLTGELFF
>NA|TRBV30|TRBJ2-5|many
TGTGCCTGGAGGGATGGGGGGCGCGGAGGTCCCTTAAAAGAGACCCAGTACTTC
CAWRDGGRGGPLKETQYF
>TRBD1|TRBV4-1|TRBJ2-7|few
TGCGCCAGCAGCCAAGGCGAGGGACAGTACTACGAGCAGTACTTC
CASSQGEGQYYEQYF
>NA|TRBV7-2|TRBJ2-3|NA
TGTGCCAGCAGCTTAGAAGGGGAAAGCACAGATACGCAGTATTTT
CASSLEGESTDTQYF
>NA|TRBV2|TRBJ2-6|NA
TGTGCCAGGGACAAGGGGCGTGGGGCCAACGTCCTGACTTTC
CARDKGRGANVLTF
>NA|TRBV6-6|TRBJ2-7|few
TGTGCCAGCAGCTACGTTAACTCCTACGAGCAGTACTTC
CASSYVNSYEQYF
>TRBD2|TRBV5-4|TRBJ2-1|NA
TGTGCCAGCAGCTTGGGTCTAGCGGACTACAATGAGCAGTTCTTC
CASSLGLADYNEQFF
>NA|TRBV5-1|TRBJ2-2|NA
TGCGCCAGCAGCTTGAGGACAGAGCTTACCGGGGAGCTGTTTTTT
CASSLRTELTGELFF
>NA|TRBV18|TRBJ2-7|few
TGTGCCAGCTCACTAACCTTAGGGGGTGTCTACGAGCAGTACTTC
CASSLTLGGVYEQYF
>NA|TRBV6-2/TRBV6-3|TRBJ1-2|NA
TGTGCCAGCAGTTACGGGGCCAACTATGGCTACACCTTC
CASSYGANYGYTF